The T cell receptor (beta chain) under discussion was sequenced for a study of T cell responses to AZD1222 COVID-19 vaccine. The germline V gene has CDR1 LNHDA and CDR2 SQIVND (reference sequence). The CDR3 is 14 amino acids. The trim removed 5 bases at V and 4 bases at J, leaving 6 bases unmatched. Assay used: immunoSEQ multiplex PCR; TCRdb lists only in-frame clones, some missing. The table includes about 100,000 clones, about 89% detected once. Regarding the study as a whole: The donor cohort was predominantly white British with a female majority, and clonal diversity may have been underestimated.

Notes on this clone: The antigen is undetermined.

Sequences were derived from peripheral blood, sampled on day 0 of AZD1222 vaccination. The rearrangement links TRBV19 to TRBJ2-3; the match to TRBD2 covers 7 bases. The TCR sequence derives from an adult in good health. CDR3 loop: CASSLRSGADTQYF. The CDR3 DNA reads TGTGCCAGTAGTCTGCGCAGCGGGGCAGATACGCAGTATTTT. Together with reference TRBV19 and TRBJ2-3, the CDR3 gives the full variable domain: DGGITQSPKYLFRKEGQNVTLSCEQNLNHDAMYWYRQDPGQGLRLIYYSQIVNDFQKGDIAEGYSVSREKKESFPLTVTSAQKNPTAFYLCASSLRSGADTQYFGPGTRLTVL.